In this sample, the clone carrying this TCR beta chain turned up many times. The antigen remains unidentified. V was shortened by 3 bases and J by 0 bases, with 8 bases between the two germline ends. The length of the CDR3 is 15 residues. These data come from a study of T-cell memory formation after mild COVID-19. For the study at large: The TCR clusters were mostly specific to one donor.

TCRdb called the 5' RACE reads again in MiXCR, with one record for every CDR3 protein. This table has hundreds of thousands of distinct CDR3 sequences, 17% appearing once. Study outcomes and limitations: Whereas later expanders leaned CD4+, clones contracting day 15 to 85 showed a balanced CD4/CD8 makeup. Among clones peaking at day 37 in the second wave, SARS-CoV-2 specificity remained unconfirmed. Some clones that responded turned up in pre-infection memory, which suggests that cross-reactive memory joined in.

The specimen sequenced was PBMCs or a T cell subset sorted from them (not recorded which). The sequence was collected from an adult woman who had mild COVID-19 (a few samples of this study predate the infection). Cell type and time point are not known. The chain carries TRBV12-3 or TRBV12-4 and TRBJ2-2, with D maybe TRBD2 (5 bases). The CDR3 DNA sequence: TGTGCCAGCAGTTTCCAGCGGACGAACACCGGGGAGCTGTTTTTT. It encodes CASSFQRTNTGELFF.